These 18 T cell receptor beta chains came from one sample sequenced in a study of T-cell memory formation after mild COVID-19. TCRdb used MiXCR to reprocess the 5' RACE reads, holding one entry per CDR3 protein. Of about 100,000 distinct CDR3 sequences listed, about 15% are singletons. Sequencing was done on a sample of PBMCs or a T cell subset sorted from them (not recorded which). These receptors all stem from a young man who had mild COVID-19 (a few samples of this study predate the infection). Cell type and time point are not known.

The genes are TRBV6-5 and TRBJ2-7; D not resolved. V was shortened by 6 bases and J by 0 bases, with 15 bases between the two germline ends. The CDR3 loop spans 15 amino acids. CDR1 and CDR2 (germline): MNHEY, SVGAGI. This CDR3 is CASSLGRDSSYEQYF. The CDR3 bases are TGTGCCAGCAGCCTCGGACGCGATAGCTCCTACGAGCAGTACTTC.

The chain has TRBV6-6 and TRBJ2-1; 9 positions agree with TRBD2. This CDR3 comprises 18 residues. Trimming at V came to 6 bases and at J to 10 bases, leaving 22 bases not matched to a gene. The germline CDR1 and CDR2 sequences are MNHNY and SVGAGI (reference sequence). CDR3 loop: CASSLRPPGAAGGAEQFF. DNA of the CDR3: TGTGCCAGCAGCCTACGACCGCCGGGAGCGGCGGGGGGGGCGGAGCAGTTCTTC.

The genes are TRBV24-1 and TRBJ2-3; no definite D call. The germline CDR1 and CDR2 sequences are KGHDR and SFDVKD. This CDR3 contains 14 residues. V was trimmed by 3 bases and J by 0 bases, leaving 6 bases between them. The CDR3 DNA reads TGTGCCACCAGTGATGCGTTCAGCACAGATACGCAGTATTTT. It is translated as CATSDAFSTDTQYF.

This rearrangement joins TRBV29-1 to TRBJ2-1, with D perhaps being TRBD1 or TRBD2 (5 bases each). The V and J ends lost 6 bases and 8 bases respectively, with 11 bases between them. CDR1 is SQVTM, CDR2 ANQGSEA, per germline. The CDR3 contains 11 residues. CDR3 amino acids: CSVRDPYEQFF. The CDR3, as DNA: TGCAGCGTGAGGGACCCCTATGAGCAGTTCTTC.

This clonotype was seen a few times. This chain joins TRBV20-1 and TRBJ2-5, with 9 bases identical to TRBD2. V dropped 0 bases and J dropped 2; count of bases not matched to a gene: 10. This CDR3 is 17 amino acids long. Germline CDR1 and CDR2: DFQATT and SNEGSKA (reference sequence). CDR3 DNA: TGCAGTGCTAGAGATCTGTTAAGCGGGGGGAGACAAGAGACCCAGTACTTC. Its translation: CSARDLLSGGRQETQYF.

The gene calls are TRBV19 and TRBJ1-5, with a possible D match to TRBD1 (6 bases). V was clipped by 1 base and J by 6 bases, with 13 bases between them. In germline, CDR1 is LNHDA, CDR2 SQIVND (reference sequence). This CDR3 is 15 amino acids long. The CDR3: CASSIGSGAAQPQHF. The CDR3 nucleotides read TGTGCCAGTAGTATAGGATCAGGGGCGGCTCAGCCCCAGCATTTT.

In this sample, this clonotype turned up a few times. The gene calls are TRBV15 and TRBJ2-7; tentative D call: TRBD1 (5 bases). Germline loops: CDR1 LNHNV, CDR2 YYDKDF (reference sequence). The V end lost 1 base, the J end lost 3 bases, and 13 bases lay between the germline ends. The CDR3 extends over 15 amino acids. The DNA for the CDR3 is TGTGCCACCAGCAGAGGCAGGGTGCGGAGCTACGAGCAGTACGTC. Its protein product is CATSRGRVRSYEQYV.

In its sample, this clonotype was seen many times. The CDR3 sequence is CASSRGQGANTQYF. DNA of the CDR3: TGTGCCAGTAGTAGGGGACAGGGGGCGAATACGCAGTATTTT. The chain has TRBV19 and TRBJ2-3, with 12 bases aligning to TRBD1. Germline V lookup: CDR1 LNHDA, CDR2 SQIVND (reference sequence). This CDR3 spans 14 amino acids. With V trimmed by 4 bases and J by 7 bases, 3 bases remained unmatched. The whole variable domain, remainder taken from reference TRBV19 and TRBJ2-3, is DGGITQSPKYLFRKEGQNVTLSCEQNLNHDAMYWYRQDPGQGLRLIYYSQIVNDFQKGDIAEGYSVSREKKESFPLTVTSAQKNPTAFYLCASSRGQGANTQYFGPGTRLTVL.

This clonotype was seen more than once but under ten times. The chain couples TRBV6-5 to TRBJ2-1, with D possibly being TRBD1 (5 bases). V was trimmed by 6 bases and J by 9 bases, leaving 12 bases between them. Looked up from germline, CDR1 is MNHEY and CDR2 is SVGAGI. The CDR3 consists of 12 residues. DNA of the CDR3: TGTGCCAGCAGCCGGACACCCCCTGAGCAGTTCTTC. Translated: CASSRTPPEQFF.

This clonotype was observed a handful of times. This chain connects TRBV29-1 to TRBJ2-5, with D maybe TRBD1 (6 bases). The CDR3 contains 13 residues. Germline lookup yields CDR1 SQVTM and CDR2 ANQGSEA. Trimming stripped 2 bases from V and 5 bases from J, with 12 bases between. The DNA of the CDR3 is TGCAGCGTTGAAACAGGGAGTCGGGAGACCCAGTACTTC. This encodes CSVETGSRETQYF.

The chain has TRBV7-8 and TRBJ2-3, with 11 bases lining up with TRBD2. V lost 5 bases to trimming and J lost 4 bases; unmatched junction nucleotides: 5. CDR1 SGHVS and CDR2 FQNEAQ come from the germline V gene. This CDR3 comprises 15 residues. The CDR3, as DNA: TGTGCCAGCAGCGATAGCGGGGGGGTACCAGATACGCAGTATTTT. Translating gives CASSDSGGVPDTQYF.

This clonotype was seen a single time. The chain carries TRBV20-1 and TRBJ2-2; 10 bases map to TRBD2. With 0 bases clipped from V and 6 bases from J, the junction kept 7 bases outside the gene matches. Looked up from germline, CDR1 is DFQATT and CDR2 is SNEGSKA (reference sequence). This CDR3 is 16 amino acids long. As DNA, the CDR3 is TGCAGTGCTAGAGATCTGAGCGGGGGGGCCTCCGGGGAGCTGTTTTTT. Its protein product is CSARDLSGGASGELFF.

This clonotype was seen repeatedly, ten times or more. V gene TRBV4-1 combines with J gene TRBJ2-1, with 7 bases fitting TRBD2. The J segment lost 8 bases and the V segment lost 4 bases, leaving 2 bases of the junction unmatched. The CDR3 extends over 12 amino acids. From germline, CDR1 is MGHRA and CDR2 YSYEKL. The chain's CDR3 is CASSRGRDEQFF. The CDR3 nucleotides read TGCGCCAGCAGCCGAGGGAGGGATGAGCAGTTCTTC.

This clonotype was counted at least ten times. The chain recombines TRBV27 with TRBJ2-5; TRBD2 matches at 9 bases. Per the germline V gene, CDR1 is MNHEY and CDR2 is SMNVEV (reference sequence). This CDR3 has 15 residues. V was clipped by 3 bases and J by 4 bases; unmatched bases: 6. The CDR3 DNA reads TGTGCCAGCAGTTTGGCGGGGGGGCCCGGAGAGACCCAGTACTTC. This sequence encodes CASSLAGGPGETQYF.

The chain carries TRBV4-3 and TRBJ1-2; D may be TRBD1 (5 bases). CDR3 length: 13 residues. The ends were cut back, 3 bases at V and 7 bases at J, with 12 bases in the middle. CDR1 and CDR2 from the germline V gene are LGHNA and YSLEER. Written as DNA, the CDR3 is TGCGCCAGCAGCCATGGGGGTGGGGTTGGCTACACCTTC. Protein sequence: CASSHGGGVGYTF.

The CDR3 here is CASSLRYYEQYF. Written as DNA, the CDR3 is TGTGCCAGCAGCTTAAGGTACTACGAGCAGTACTTC. The genes are TRBV11-2 and TRBJ2-7; no reliable D call. Trimming removed 2 bases from V and 3 bases from J, with 5 bases in between. This CDR3 comprises 12 residues. Germline V gene sequence: CDR1 SGHAT, CDR2 FQNNGV.

This clonotype occurred many times. The rearrangement uses TRBV4-3 and TRBJ1-3, with D perhaps matching TRBD1 (6 bases). Germline V CDR1 and CDR2: LGHNA, YSLEER. The CDR3 is 14 residues long. Trimming cost V 3 bases and J 0 bases, with 6 bases left between them. CDR3 amino acids: CASSQDSSGNTIYF. In nucleotides, the CDR3 is TGCGCCAGCAGCCAGGACAGCTCTGGAAACACCATATATTTT.

This clonotype was recorded a few times. The rearrangement joins TRBV7-6 to TRBJ2-1; possibly TRBD1 or TRBD2 for D (6 bases each). V lost 0 bases, J lost 6 bases, and 12 bases lay in between. Germline V gene lookup returns CDR1 SGHVS and CDR2 FNYEAQ. The CDR3 runs 15 residues. CDR3 residues: CASSLAWRGVNEQFF. CDR3 coding DNA: TGTGCCAGCAGCTTAGCCTGGAGGGGGGTCAATGAGCAGTTCTTC.